These 9 T cell receptor beta chains were all obtained from the same sample, sequenced in a study of OX40 agonist ivuxolimab in advanced cancers. Library prep was done by the immunoSEQ multiplex PCR assay. In TCRdb, the immuneACCESS table is reduced to in-frame sequences with V and J assigned. These tables do not hold every clone; where another copy was compared, an unresolved V gene accounts for under half, and the others remain unexplained. Recorded for this sample are approximately 84,000 clones; roughly 89% of them occurred a single time. Together, the top ten hold 0.19% of the sample. Sample: CD4+ or CD8+ T cells sorted from blood, taken in a trial of the OX40 agonist ivuxolimab. These receptors came from an adult with an advanced solid tumor such as melanoma, head and neck, liver or kidney cancer.

Written as DNA, the CDR3 is TGTGCCAGCAGTTTATTGGTCAGGACTGCAACTAATGAAAAACTGTTTTTT. It encodes CASSLLVRTATNEKLFF. V and J are TRBV28 and TRBJ1-4; D gene unclear. V was clipped by 1 base and J by 0 bases, with 12 bases between them. Germline assignment: CDR1 MDHEN and CDR2 SYDVKM. The CDR3 loop spans 17 amino acids.

The chain carries TRBV30 and TRBJ2-1, with a weak D call TRBD1 (6 bases). Trimming took off 4 bases at V and 2 bases at J, with 12 bases between the two ends. Germline CDR1 and CDR2: GTSNPN and SVGIG (reference sequence). This CDR3 contains 14 residues. The DNA of the CDR3 is TGTGCCTGGACCTTGGACAGCACCTACAATGAGCAGTTCTTC. This encodes CAWTLDSTYNEQFF.

The CDR3 nucleotides are TGTGCCAGCGACGGACAAATGAACACTGAAGCTTTCTTT. Its translation: CASDGQMNTEAFF. The V call is TRBV28, the J call TRBJ1-1, with a possible D match to TRBD1 (5 bases). The V and J ends lost 8 bases and 0 bases respectively, with 10 bases between them. This CDR3 spans 13 amino acids. From germline, CDR1 is MDHEN and CDR2 SYDVKM.

The rearrangement links TRBV2 to TRBJ1-6; the match to TRBD1 covers 7 bases. V was pared by 9 bases and J by 7 bases, with 12 bases of the junction left unmatched. The CDR3 has 15 amino acids. Germline CDR1 and CDR2: SNHLY and FYNNEI. The CDR3 spells CASAILGGGNSPLHF. The CDR3 nucleotides are TGTGCCAGTGCGATACTAGGGGGCGGAAATTCACCCCTCCACTTT.

The chain has TRBV28 and TRBJ1-5; no clear D gene. This CDR3 spans 13 amino acids. Germline V gene data show CDR1 as MDHEN and CDR2 as SYDVKM. The V gene lost 5 bases and the J gene lost 7 bases, with 12 bases spanning the gap. The CDR3 sequence: CASSRGNRQPQHF. CDR3 sequence (DNA): TGTGCCAGCAGTCGGGGTAACCGACAGCCCCAGCATTTT.

The rearrangement uses TRBV7-2 and TRBJ2-1, with TRBD2 matching 7 bases. Trimming took 4 bases from V and 9 from J; bases not matched to a gene: 3. Germline CDR1 SGHTA, CDR2 FQGNSA. The CDR3 extends over 12 amino acids. The CDR3 sequence: CASSSASGEQFF. CDR3 bases: TGTGCCAGCAGCTCCGCTAGCGGTGAGCAGTTCTTC.

V usage is TRBV5-6 and J usage is TRBJ2-5; maybe TRBD2 (6 bases). The CDR3 has 13 residues. CDR1 is SGHDT and CDR2 is YYEEEE in the germline V gene. Trimming took 2 bases from V and 4 from J, leaving 9 bases between them. The chain's CDR3 is CASSLKGGETQYF. DNA of the CDR3: TGTGCCAGCAGCTTAAAGGGAGGAGAGACCCAGTACTTC.

A few counts support this clone. This chain uses TRBV15 with TRBJ1-5, with D uncertain. The V and J ends lost 0 bases and 7 bases respectively, with 7 bases between them. Germline values: CDR1 LNHNV, CDR2 YYDKDF (reference sequence). The CDR3 is made up of 13 amino acids. The CDR3 here is CATSRERAQPQHF. Written as DNA, the CDR3 is TGTGCCACCAGCAGAGAGCGGGCGCAGCCCCAGCATTTT.

J is TRBJ2-3 and V is TRBV5-1, with 13 bases fitting TRBD2. Unmatched junction bases numbered 8, after V lost 5 bases and J lost 2 bases. From germline, CDR1 is SGHRS and CDR2 YFSETQ. There are 17 residues in the CDR3. The CDR3 is CASRPGTSGTFTDTQYF. The DNA of the CDR3 is TGCGCCAGCAGGCCGGGGACTAGCGGGACATTCACAGATACGCAGTATTTT. The variable domain in full, completed from reference TRBV5-1 and TRBJ2-3, reads KAGVTQTPRYLIKTRGQQVTLSCSPISGHRSVSWYQQTPGQGLQFLFEYFSETQRNKGNFPGRFSGRQFSNSRSEMNVSTLELGDSALYLCASRPGTSGTFTDTQYFGPGTRLTVL.